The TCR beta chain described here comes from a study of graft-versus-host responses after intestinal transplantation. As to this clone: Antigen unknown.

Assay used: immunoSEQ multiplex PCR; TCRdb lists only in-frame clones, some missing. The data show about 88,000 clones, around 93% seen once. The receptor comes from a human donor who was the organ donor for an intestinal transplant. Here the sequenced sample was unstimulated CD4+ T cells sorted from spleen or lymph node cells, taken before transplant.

This CDR3 reads CSVARQGADYGYTF. The CDR3 nucleotides are TGCAGCGTTGCGCGACAGGGGGCGGACTATGGCTACACCTTC. The rearrangement uses TRBV29-1 and TRBJ1-2; TRBD1 agrees at 10 bases. The CDR3 is 14 residues long. The germline CDR1 and CDR2 sequences are SQVTM and ANQGSEA. The V gene end was trimmed by 4 bases and the J gene end by 3 bases; junction bases not matched to a gene: 5.